Listed below are T cell receptor beta chains from one sample, sequenced in a study of blood T cell repertoires in COVID-19. Libraries were prepared by immunoSEQ multiplex PCR; TCRdb keeps only in-frame clonotypes and omits some of them. The sample consists of roughly 250,000 clones, just under 85% of them appearing once. The sequencing sample was made of peripheral blood. The receptors come from a woman of 80 years or more with acute or convalescent COVID-19. The CDR3 runs from the conserved cysteine through the conserved F or W. D genes are given only for firm matches. Size is omitted from some rows. Given values are once, few, many or a class for expanded clones.

V gene,clone size,J gene,D gene,CDR3 DNA,CDR3 protein
TRBV11-2,NA,TRBJ2-2,NA,TGTGCCAGCAGCTTGGGGCAGGGGGGAGAGGCGACCGGGGAGCTGTTTTTT,CASSLGQGGEATGELFF
TRBV6-5,NA,TRBJ2-7,NA,TGTGCCACATCCCGAGGGGGCTACGAGCAGTACTTC,CATSRGGYEQYF
TRBV21-1,once,TRBJ2-7,NA,TGTGCCAGCAGCAAAGAGGAGGGACAGGAATACGAGCAGTACTTC,CASSKEEGQEYEQYF
TRBV7-8,NA,TRBJ1-4,TRBD1,TGTGCCAGCAGCCCAAAACCGGGACAGCCAAATGAAAAACTGTTTTTT,CASSPKPGQPNEKLFF
TRBV7-9,few,TRBJ2-7,NA,TGTGCCAGCAGCTCTCCGAAAACTGCATCCTACGAGCAGTACTTC,CASSSPKTASYEQYF
TRBV1,NA,TRBJ2-5,NA,TGCACCAGCAGCCAAGAACGTAGGCCTCAGGACATCCAAGAGACCCAGTACTTC,CTSSQERRPQDIQETQYF
TRBV5-4,NA,TRBJ2-7,NA,TGTGCCAGTACAGCAGATAGACACTACGAGCAGTACTTC,CASTADRHYEQYF
TRBV29-1,NA,TRBJ2-1,TRBD1,TGCAGCGGACAGGGCTTCGATGAGCAGTTCTTC,CSGQGFDEQFF
TRBV12-3/TRBV12-4,NA,TRBJ1-5,NA,TGTGCCAGCACCCGACAGAGCAATCAGCCCCAGCATTTT,CASTRQSNQPQHF
TRBV12-3/TRBV12-4,NA,TRBJ1-2,NA,TGTGCCAGCAGTCCGACGGGAAGTGGCTACACCTTC,CASSPTGSGYTF
TRBV9,NA,TRBJ2-2,TRBD1,TGTGCCAGCAGCGGAGACAGGGGGTGGGTCGGGGAGCTGTTTTTT,CASSGDRGWVGELFF
TRBV2,NA,TRBJ1-2,TRBD1,TGTGCCAGCAGTGGGACAGGGAGGAGTGGCTACACCTTC,CASSGTGRSGYTF
TRBV28,NA,TRBJ2-7,TRBD2,TGTGCCAGCAGTTTGGGAGGACTAGCGGGGGGGCCCCTCCACGAGCAGTACTTC,CASSLGGLAGGPLHEQYF
TRBV18,once,TRBJ1-5,NA,TGTGCCAGCTCCTCCGACAGGAATCAGCCCCAGCATTTT,CASSSDRNQPQHF
TRBV9,NA,TRBJ1-1,TRBD1,TGTGCCAGCAGGCGGGGGACAGGGCAAGGGAACACTGAAGCTTTCTTT,CASRRGTGQGNTEAFF
TRBV28,NA,TRBJ2-7,TRBD1,TGTGCCAGCAGTAAGGGGGCGCGCGAGCAGTACTTC,CASSKGAREQYF
TRBV19,NA,TRBJ2-2,NA,TGTGCCAGTAGTAAGTTGGCTCTTAACACCGGGGAGCTGTTTTTT,CASSKLALNTGELFF
TRBV5-1,NA,TRBJ2-3,NA,TGCGCCAGCGGGGGCTTTTTGTTGGCAGATACGCAGTATTTT,CASGGFLLADTQYF
TRBV10-2,NA,TRBJ1-2,NA,TGCGCCAGCAGAGACGGAGGGGAGGATGGCTACACCTTC,CASRDGGEDGYTF
TRBV24-1,NA,TRBJ1-1,NA,TGTGCCACCAGTGATCCCCAAGGCGGCTACACTGAAGCTTTCTTT,CATSDPQGGYTEAFF
TRBV14,NA,TRBJ2-2,TRBD1,TGTGCCAGCAGCCAACTGACAGGGGCTGTCGGGGAGCTGTTTTTT,CASSQLTGAVGELFF
TRBV4-1,NA,TRBJ2-5,TRBD2,TGCGCCAGCAGCCCCGGGACTACCATCTCAGAGACCCAGTACTTC,CASSPGTTISETQYF